Following are 10 T cell receptor beta chains from one sample sequenced in a study of post-analysis software for immune sequencing data. Sequencing libraries made from TCR beta cDNA carried unique molecular identifiers. From the PCR reads, TCRdb called clonotypes with MiXCR, one entry per CDR3 protein. Altogether about 770,000 distinct CDR3 sequences are present, just over 45% being singletons, with the ten largest covering roughly 5%. Findings of the study overall: Patients had higher frequencies than controls of a few TRBV segments, including TRBV5-6, TRBV5-1 and TRBV20-1.

No antigens are known for them. Specimen: blood. The receptor source for this set is a girl aged 10-17 years with multiple sclerosis.

The chain links TRBV5-1 to TRBJ2-7; D might be TRBD1 (6 bases). The DNA matches TRBJ2-5 better at its end, which makes the J call doubtful. CDR3 length: 15 amino acids. Germline V CDR1 and CDR2: SGHRS, YFSETQ. CDR3 bases: TGCGCCAGCAGCTTGGAACCAGGGGCCGTAGAGACCCAGTACTTC. Translated, it gives CASSLEPGAVETQYF.

The chain carries TRBV5-1 and TRBJ1-1; D might be TRBD1 (5 bases). Germline-derived CDR1 and CDR2 are SGHRS and YFSETQ. V lost 4 bases, J lost 1 base, and 20 bases lay in between. CDR3 length equals 17 residues. The CDR3 nucleotides are TGCGCCAGCAGCAATACCCCCGGGGGTGGGGCGAACACTGAAGCTTTCTTT. As protein: CASSNTPGGGANTEAFF.

This chain uses TRBV29-1 with TRBJ2-3; TRBD2 matches at 8 bases. This CDR3 contains 14 residues. CDR1 is SQVTM and CDR2 is ANQGSEA in the germline V gene. V shed 3 bases, J shed 2 bases, and the junction held 4 bases outside the gene matches. The CDR3 DNA reads as TGCAGCGTTGAGGGGCGGGAGGCCACAGATACGCAGTATTTT. Translating gives CSVEGREATDTQYF.

This chain uses TRBV20-1 with TRBJ2-1; TRBD2 matches at 9 bases. The CDR3 runs to 15 residues. The junction had 7 bases not matched to a gene; V was cut back by 0 bases and J by 7 bases. The germline V gene encodes CDR1 DFQATT and CDR2 SNEGSKA (reference sequence). In nucleotides, the CDR3 is TGCAGTGCTAGAGAGTACGGACTAGCGCTTAATGAGCAGTTCTTC. Translating it yields CSAREYGLALNEQFF.

There are many counts of this clonotype. The chain has TRBV7-2 and TRBJ2-1; 10 bases map to TRBD2. J lost 3 bases, V lost 2 bases, and 1 base had no gene match. The CDR3 is 15 residues long. Looked up from germline, CDR1 is SGHTA and CDR2 is FQGNSA. The CDR3 loop is CASSLLAGDYNEQFF. As DNA, the CDR3 is TGTGCCAGCAGCTTACTAGCGGGAGACTACAATGAGCAGTTCTTC.

This clonotype came up once. J is TRBJ2-5 and V is TRBV7-9, with 12 bases identical to TRBD1. V shed 5 bases, J shed 2 bases, and the junction held 6 bases outside the gene matches. This CDR3 spans 16 amino acids. Per the germline V gene, CDR1 is SEHNR and CDR2 is FQNEAQ (reference sequence). The CDR3 DNA reads TGTGCCAGCAGCCTCCGGGACAGGGGGCTGCAAGAGACCCAGTACTTC. It encodes CASSLRDRGLQETQYF.

J is TRBJ2-1 and V is TRBV24-1; D gene unclear. The V end lost 1 base, the J end lost 0 bases, and 12 bases lay between the germline ends. The germline V gene encodes CDR1 KGHDR and CDR2 SFDVKD. CDR3 size: 17 residues. CDR3 DNA sequence: TGTGCCACCAGTGATTTCGGGCTACCCAGCTCCTACAATGAGCAGTTCTTC. Encoded protein: CATSDFGLPSSYNEQFF.

This clonotype was seen more than once but under ten times. V gene TRBV24-1 combines with J gene TRBJ2-5; D tentatively fits TRBD1 or TRBD2 (5 bases each). The V gene lost 3 bases and the J gene lost 12 bases, with 16 bases spanning the gap. CDR1 and CDR2 (germline): KGHDR, SFDVKD. CDR3 length: 13 residues. The CDR3 DNA sequence: TGTGCCACCAGTGATGGGGGAGCCGTCAAGGAGTACTTC. This codes for CATSDGGAVKEYF.

This chain links TRBV20-1 with TRBJ1-5; possible D gene TRBD1, 6 bases. V was pared by 3 bases and J by 2 bases, with 20 bases between. The CDR3 is 17 amino acids. From germline, CDR1 is DFQATT and CDR2 SNEGSKA (reference sequence). This chain's CDR3 is CSASPWDMGYGNQPQHF. The DNA for the CDR3 is TGCAGTGCTAGTCCCTGGGACATGGGATATGGCAATCAGCCCCAGCATTTT.

This clonotype has only one observation. V and J are TRBV27 and TRBJ2-5, with D tentatively TRBD1 (5 bases). The end of the DNA fits TRBJ2-7 better, so the J call may be wrong. Germline loops: CDR1 MNHEY, CDR2 SMNVEV (reference sequence). The CDR3 loop spans 13 amino acids. The CDR3 DNA is TGTGCCAGCAGTTTACCAGGGTACCACGAGCAGTACTTC. It translates to CASSLPGYHEQYF.